A selection of T cell receptor beta chains follows, all from one sample in a study of T cell responses to AZD1222 COVID-19 vaccine. Produced via immunoSEQ multiplex PCR; TCRdb's table is partial and in-frame only. The sample has some 170,000 clones, around 93% seen once; the top ten hold approximately 0.98%. This specimen consisted of peripheral blood, obtained 28 days after the second dose of the MenACWY control vaccine. The receptors come from an adult who received the MenACWY meningococcal vaccine as a control. Both conserved end residues are part of each CDR3. Size tells how often a clone was seen (once, few, many) or the class of an expanded clone, and some rows leave it out.

clone size,V gene,J gene,CDR3 protein
-,TRBV12-3/TRBV12-4,TRBJ2-5,CASSFQGGGTQYF
-,TRBV10-3,TRBJ1-6,CAISGSGYNSPLHF
-,TRBV19,TRBJ1-5,CASSIGQGNLFYQPQHF
-,TRBV7-6,TRBJ2-1,CASSLINEQFF
once,TRBV28,TRBJ1-2,CASSSGDRSYYGYTF
-,TRBV5-4,TRBJ2-1,CASSLSRGTSNEQFF
-,TRBV6-6,TRBJ1-5,CASQGFGQPQHF
-,TRBV30,TRBJ2-1,CAWSFRGGRRHEQFF
-,TRBV6-5,TRBJ1-3,CASSYSLGLSGNTIYF
-,TRBV3-1/TRBV3-2,TRBJ1-3,CASSTVSGNTIYF
-,TRBV27,TRBJ2-6,CASRLFTSCFSGANVLTF
-,TRBV9,TRBJ2-1,CASSVTSGGANEQFF
few,TRBV19,TRBJ1-5,CATAPNLGQGSSSNQPQHF
-,TRBV4-2,TRBJ1-6,CASSQTLPTGVSSYNSPLHF